This T cell receptor beta chain was profiled in a study of T cells in Graves' hyperthyroidism and ophthalmopathy. This clonotype was detected a few times. As yet, its antigen is unknown. Researchers took RNA transcripts and amplified the TCR beta CDR3 regions from them. The study used the HTBI primer set for a first-round RT-PCR of the TCR CDR3. TCRdb redid the calling of the multiplex PCR reads with MiXCR, one entry per CDR3 protein. The data hold some 510,000 distinct CDR3 sequences, with less than 25% observed a single time. Clinical symptoms, serum thyroxine and TRAb, thyroid ultrasound and orbital computed tomography were used for the diagnoses. Isolation of PBMCs was performed on 8.5 to 10 ml fresh peripheral blood. Findings and limits, study-wide: The model's output predicted ophthalmopathy at a median of around 7 months prior to onset. Most thyroid clonotypes expanded above 0.001 appeared in blood too.

The sequenced material came from blood. The receptor was isolated from a man between 18 and 29 years old with Graves' hyperthyroidism.

The DNA for the CDR3 is TGTGCCAGCAGCGTGTCCGGGACAGGGGTTTACGAGCAGTACTTC. Translated, it gives CASSVSGTGVYEQYF. The J gene is TRBJ2-7, the V gene TRBV9; 10 positions match TRBD1. CDR3 length: 15 amino acids. Germline V gene lookup returns CDR1 SGDLS and CDR2 YYNGEE. The V segment lost 2 bases and the J segment 4 bases; nucleotides outside the gene matches: 6.